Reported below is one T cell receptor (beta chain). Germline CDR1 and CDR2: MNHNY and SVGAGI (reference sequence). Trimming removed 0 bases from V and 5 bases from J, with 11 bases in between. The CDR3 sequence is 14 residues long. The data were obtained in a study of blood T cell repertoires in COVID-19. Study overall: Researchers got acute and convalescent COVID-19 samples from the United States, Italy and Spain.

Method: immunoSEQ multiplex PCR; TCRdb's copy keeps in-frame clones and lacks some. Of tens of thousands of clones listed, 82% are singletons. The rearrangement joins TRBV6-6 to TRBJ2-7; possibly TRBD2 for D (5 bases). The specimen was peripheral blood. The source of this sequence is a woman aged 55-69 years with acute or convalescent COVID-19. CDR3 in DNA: TGTGCCAGCAGTTACTCGGCTGTCGGGGACGAGCAGTACTTC. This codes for CASSYSAVGDEQYF.